The 26 T cell receptor beta chains presented below share a single source sample, sequenced in a study of kidney transplant recipient with SARS-CoV-2 infection. MiXCR, run by TCRdb on the reads, gives a single entry per CDR3 protein. The top ten hold less than 8.5% of the sample, which has 200,000 to 250,000 distinct CDR3 sequences, 29% seen once. Sequenced material: a blood sample, taken at baseline and around day 110 from a kidney transplant recipient. Receptors originate from a male patient in his thirties who had COVID-19 and was a kidney transplant recipient. A subset of T cells may come from the graft donor.

The table lists this clonotype with many counts. V usage is TRBV2 and J usage is TRBJ1-5; D perhaps matches TRBD1 (5 bases). The CDR3 is made up of 14 amino acids. CDR1 and CDR2 (germline): SNHLY, FYNNEI. Trimming removed 3 bases from V and 8 bases from J, with 14 bases in between. The CDR3 DNA follows: TGTGCCAGCAGTGACGGCCAGGGAAGTGAGCCCCAGCATTTT. Translated: CASSDGQGSEPQHF.

This clonotype was seen repeatedly, ten times or more. V is TRBV2 and J is TRBJ2-7, with TRBD1 matching 11 bases. J was trimmed by 7 bases and V by 8 bases; bases with no gene match: 7. Germline loops: CDR1 SNHLY, CDR2 FYNNEI. CDR3 length: 13 residues. The CDR3 loop is CASRGQGAGEQYF. The CDR3 bases are TGTGCCAGCCGCGGACAGGGGGCGGGAGAGCAGTACTTC.

The CDR3 coding sequence is TGTGCCACGAGTCCGGGTCGGACAGATACGCAGTATTTT. It is translated as CATSPGRTDTQYF. The genes are TRBV6-5 and TRBJ2-3; no firm D call. V was clipped by 10 bases and J by 3 bases, with 14 bases between them. Looked up from germline, CDR1 is MNHEY and CDR2 is SVGAGI. This CDR3 contains 13 residues.

The rearrangement links TRBV6-2 or TRBV6-3 to TRBJ2-1; a possible D gene is TRBD2 (5 bases). Per the germline V gene, CDR1 is MNHEY and CDR2 is SVGEGT. The CDR3 totals 15 residues. Trimming stripped 8 bases from V and 4 bases from J, with 18 bases between. This CDR3 reads CASQLGELGYNEQFF. The CDR3 nucleotides are TGTGCCAGCCAGCTCGGGGAGCTTGGGTACAATGAGCAGTTCTTC.

This clonotype was recorded many times. This chain links TRBV9 with TRBJ2-5; D remains ambiguous. Germline assignment: CDR1 SGDLS and CDR2 YYNGEE. This CDR3 is built from 11 residues. Trimming left V 4 bases short and J 1 base short, with 2 bases between. The CDR3 DNA follows: TGTGCCAGCAGCATCCAAGAGACCCAGTACTTC. Protein sequence: CASSIQETQYF. Drawing the rest from reference TRBV9 and TRBJ2-5, the complete variable domain is DSGVTQTPKHLITATGQRVTLRCSPRSGDLSVYWYQQSLDQGLQFLIQYYNGEERAKGNILERFSAQQFPDLHSELNLSSLELGDSALYFCASSIQETQYFGPGTRLLVL.

A word on this clonotype: A much larger clone sits a single nucleotide away, making a read error possible. CDR3 nucleotides: TGTGCCAGCAGCGTAGCTTCCGGGCAAACCAAGACAGATACGCAGTATTTT. It codes for CASSVASGQTKTDTQYF. The chain combines TRBV9 with TRBJ2-3, with D uncertain. Germline loops: CDR1 SGDLS, CDR2 YYNGEE. This CDR3 has 17 residues. Trimming took off 0 bases at V and 3 bases at J, with 17 bases between the two ends.

This clonotype was detected a few times. The J gene is TRBJ2-1, the V gene TRBV9; 12 nucleotides line up with TRBD1. V lost 4 bases to trimming and J lost 5 bases; unmatched junction nucleotides: 10. The CDR3 runs 17 residues. Per germline, CDR1 SGDLS and CDR2 YYNGEE. CDR3 sequence: CASSPPWGQGAHNEQFF. The CDR3 DNA follows: TGTGCCAGCAGCCCCCCGTGGGGACAGGGGGCCCACAATGAGCAGTTCTTC.

The table lists this clonotype with many counts. This chain links TRBV11-3 with TRBJ1-2, with D unclear. Germline CDR1 reads SGHNT; CDR2 reads YENEEA. The V end was cut by 5 bases, the J end by 4 bases, with 23 bases between. The CDR3 contains 17 residues. The CDR3 spells CASSLADDLGKTYGYTF. In DNA, the CDR3 is TGTGCCAGCAGCCTGGCCGACGATCTCGGAAAGACCTATGGCTACACCTTC.

About this clonotype: Given a much more abundant clone one base away, this may be a read error. The chain combines TRBV30 with TRBJ2-7; D may be TRBD2 (5 bases). With 8 bases removed from V and 3 bases from J, the gap between germline ends came to 17 bases. The CDR3 length is 13 residues. Germline assignment: CDR1 GTSNPN and CDR2 SVGIG (reference sequence). CDR3 protein: CAGESGLIYEQYF. Here the CDR3 DNA reads TGTGCCGGGGAAAGCGGACTCATCTACGAGCAGTACTTC.

This clonotype was picked up many times. V gene TRBV4-1 combines with J gene TRBJ2-1; D gene ambiguous. Per the germline V gene, CDR1 is MGHRA and CDR2 is YSYEKL. This CDR3 comprises 15 residues. Trimming left V 4 bases short and J 0 bases short, with 10 bases between. In DNA, the CDR3 is TGCGCCAGCAGCCTGCTAACGAGCTCCTACAATGAGCAGTTCTTC. Residues: CASSLLTSSYNEQFF.

Worth noting for this clonotype: Given a much more abundant clone one base away, this may be a read error. V and J are TRBV15 and TRBJ2-5; a possible D gene is TRBD2 (7 bases). This CDR3 comprises 16 residues. Trimming pared 6 bases from V and 3 bases from J, leaving 20 bases between. Germline values: CDR1 LNHNV, CDR2 YYDKDF (reference sequence). The CDR3: CATRPGAGEGEETQYF. The CDR3 bases are TGTGCCACCAGACCTGGGGCAGGGGAGGGAGAAGAGACCCAGTACTTC.

This clonotype has at least ten counts. The gene calls are TRBV27 and TRBJ2-2; D may be TRBD1 or TRBD2 (5 bases each). From germline, CDR1 is MNHEY and CDR2 SMNVEV (reference sequence). Trimming stripped 5 bases from V and 7 bases from J, with 14 bases between. This CDR3 has 14 amino acids. The CDR3 sequence is CASSPGTLGGELFF. CDR3 bases: TGTGCCAGCAGTCCCGGGACCCTCGGCGGGGAGCTGTTTTTT.

A remark on this clonotype: This may be a read error, as it is one base from a much larger clone. The rearrangement links TRBV2 to TRBJ1-5; D is uncertain. CDR1 is SNHLY, CDR2 FYNNEI, per germline. There are 13 residues in the CDR3. The CDR3 here is CASRKDRDQLQHF. CDR3 DNA: TGTGCCAGCAGGAAGGACCGGGATCAGCTCCAGCATTTT.

To note about this clonotype: A read error may be the cause here, since a much bigger clone is one base away. This chain links TRBV23-1 with TRBJ2-4, with a weak D call TRBD1 (5 bases). The end of the DNA aligns better with TRBJ2-1, so the J call may be wrong. TRBV23-1 is assigned to the ORF class and has an uncertain function. The CDR3 loop spans 14 amino acids. CDR3: CASFGARSCNEQFF. CDR3 sequence (DNA): TGCGCCAGCTTTGGGGCTAGGTCCTGCAATGAGCAGTTCTTC.

This clonotype came up many times. V and J are TRBV5-6 and TRBJ1-2; no clear D. The germline CDR1 and CDR2 sequences are SGHDT and YYEEEE. V was pared by 7 bases and J by 4 bases, with 23 bases between. The CDR3 contains 16 residues. The CDR3: CASYSTNSRKTYGYTF. CDR3 bases: TGTGCCAGCTATTCTACCAATAGTCGAAAGACCTATGGCTACACCTTC.

The V and J genes are TRBV6-2 or TRBV6-3 and TRBJ1-6; D is unclear. The CDR3 contains 14 residues. Trimming left V 2 bases short and J 6 bases short, with 8 bases between. Per germline, CDR1 MNHEY and CDR2 SVGEGT. The CDR3 nucleotides are TGTGCCAGCAGTTACGGGAGATTTAATTCACCCCTCCACTTT. It encodes CASSYGRFNSPLHF.

Points on this clonotype: This may be a read error, as it is one base from a much larger clone. V usage is TRBV19 and J usage is TRBJ1-5; tentative D call: TRBD1 (5 bases). The end of the DNA aligns better with TRBJ2-3, so the J call may be wrong. This CDR3 is built from 14 residues. Germline V lookup: CDR1 LNHDA, CDR2 SQIVND (reference sequence). The CDR3 loop reads CASKSQGSNQPQYF. The CDR3, as DNA: TGTGCCAGTAAATCGCAGGGCTCGAATCAGCCCCAGTATTTT.

A remark on this clonotype: This CDR3 fails to terminate in the conserved phenylalanine or tryptophan, so it likely reflects a read error. The genes are TRBV7-8 and TRBJ1-2, with unresolved D. CDR3 length: 17 residues. Germline lookup yields CDR1 SGHVS and CDR2 FQNEAQ. Trimming stripped 4 bases from V and 4 bases from J, with 22 bases between. In DNA, the CDR3 is TGTGCCAGCAGCTACATTCTGTTTACCCGAAAGACCTATGGCTACACCCTC. Amino acid sequence: CASSYILFTRKTYGYTL.

This clonotype was seen at least ten times. The gene calls are TRBV5-1 and TRBJ2-5, with 12 bases fitting TRBD2. V was clipped by 3 bases and J by 10 bases; unmatched bases: 4. There are 13 residues in the CDR3. CDR1 is SGHRS, CDR2 YFSETQ, per germline. The CDR3 loop reads CASSSTSGGLQYF. CDR3 nucleotides: TGCGCCAGCAGCTCGACTAGCGGGGGACTCCAGTACTTC.

Comments on this clonotype: A much larger clone lies a single base off, so this may be a read error. The genes are TRBV20-1 and TRBJ2-7, with 7 bases that match TRBD2. V dropped 5 bases and J dropped 0; count of bases not matched to a gene: 10. The CDR3 is made up of 15 amino acids. Germline values: CDR1 DFQATT, CDR2 SNEGSKA (reference sequence). As DNA, the CDR3 is TGCAGTGCTTGTCCCCCGGGAGGACCCTCCTACGAGCAGTACTTC. Amino acid sequence: CSACPPGGPSYEQYF.

The V gene is TRBV6-2 or TRBV6-3, the J gene TRBJ2-5; TRBD1 might be the D (6 bases). This CDR3 region has 18 residues. V lost 3 bases, J lost 5 bases, and 25 bases lay in between. Germline loops: CDR1 MNHEY, CDR2 SVGEGT. The CDR3 spells CASSYRVSFVGARETQYF. CDR3 bases: TGTGCCAGCAGTTATAGGGTGTCTTTTGTGGGGGCGAGGGAGACCCAGTACTTC.

This clonotype was observed many times. The chain is built from TRBV7-9 and TRBJ1-2, with 8 nucleotides matching TRBD1. The germline CDR1 and CDR2 sequences are SEHNR and FQNEAQ (reference sequence). The J segment lost 4 bases and the V segment lost 0 bases, leaving 4 bases of the junction unmatched. There are 15 residues in the CDR3. In DNA, the CDR3 is TGTGCCAGCAGCTTAGCGAGGACAGGGTTCTATGGCTACACCTTC. Translation gives CASSLARTGFYGYTF. The full variable domain, rest sourced from reference TRBV7-9 and TRBJ1-2, is DTGVSQNPRHKITKRGQNVTFRCDPISEHNRLYWYRQTLGQGPEFLTYFQNEAQLEKSRLLSDRFSAERPKGSFSTLEIQRTEQGDSAMYLCASSLARTGFYGYTFGSGTRLTVV.

This clonotype was detected ten times or more. The CDR3 loop reads CAWWDARYRKTYGYTF. The CDR3 DNA is TGTGCCTGGTGGGACGCGCGTTATAGAAAGACCTATGGCTACACCTTC. This chain links TRBV30 with TRBJ1-2, with TRBD1 as a possible D gene (5 bases). The germline V and J ends were trimmed by 5 bases and 4 bases, with 23 bases remaining between them. Germline values: CDR1 GTSNPN, CDR2 SVGIG (reference sequence). This CDR3 contains 16 residues.

This clonotype was seen many times. The CDR3 nucleotides are TGTGCCAGCCGGGACGGGAACTACGAGCAGTACTTC. It specifies CASRDGNYEQYF. The chain uses TRBV25-1 and TRBJ2-7; perhaps D is TRBD1 or TRBD2 (5 bases each). Trimming pared 8 bases from V and 3 bases from J, leaving 11 bases between. Germline-derived CDR1 and CDR2 are MGHDK and SYGVNS. The CDR3 covers 12 residues.

On this clonotype itself: This could be a read error, since a much larger clone is one nucleotide away. V is TRBV7-2 and J is TRBJ2-5; 15 nucleotides agree with TRBD2. Germline V lookup: CDR1 SGHTA, CDR2 FQGNSA. CDR3 length: 16 residues. In DNA form, the CDR3 reads TGTGCCGGCAGTCCGGGACTAGCGGGAGGATGGGAGACCCAGTACTTC. Amino acids: CAGSPGLAGGWETQYF. The complete variable domain, with remaining parts taken from reference TRBV7-2 and TRBJ2-5, reads GAGVSQSPSNKVTEKGKDVELRCDPISGHTALYWYRQSLGQGLEFLIYFQGNSAPDKSGLPSDRFSAERTGGSVSTLTIQRTQQEDSAVYLCAGSPGLAGGWETQYFGPGTRLLVL.

The table lists this clonotype with many counts. This chain links TRBV5-3 with TRBJ1-2; D gene unclear. TRBV5-3 is filed as an ORF, its function uncertain. Trimming left V 5 bases short and J 4 bases short, with 21 bases between. The CDR3 totals 16 residues. The CDR3, as DNA: TGTGCCAGAAGGGGCTTAGTGGTGAGAAAGACCTATGGCTACACCTTC. It yields the protein CARRGLVVRKTYGYTF.